These T cell receptor beta chains were read from a single sample in a study of blood T cell repertoires in COVID-19. Measured with immunoSEQ multiplex PCR; TCRdb has only the in-frame clones, and not every one. The sample lists some 74,000 clones, 91% occurring once. Material: peripheral blood. The receptors were gathered from a man aged 45-65 years with COVID-19, enrolled during active disease. Each CDR3 is given with its conserved first and last residue.

V gene	J gene	CDR3 protein
TRBV24-1	TRBJ2-1	CATSDAGDPNNEQFF
TRBV25-1	TRBJ2-1	CASSGIQRGSYNEQFF
TRBV9	TRBJ1-3	CASSVDAGTRAGNTIYF
TRBV10-3	TRBJ2-1	CAISGTSGNDEQFF
TRBV2	TRBJ1-1	CASLVLGGTEAFF
TRBV4-1	TRBJ1-5	CASSQDSGGEQPQHF
TRBV4-3	TRBJ1-5	CASSQDEHQPQHF
TRBV5-6	TRBJ1-5	CASSLAPGVGNQPQHF
TRBV7-3	TRBJ2-2	CASSLTHIWAGNTGELFF
TRBV5-6	TRBJ1-2	CASSSPGVYYGYTF
TRBV2	TRBJ1-5	CASSGVQANQPQHF
TRBV19	TRBJ1-2	CASTYRDRNYGYTF
TRBV28	TRBJ1-1	CASTDRAKEAFF
TRBV10-3	TRBJ1-4	CAIRTGFSTNEKLFF
TRBV2	TRBJ2-2	CASRKDRLTGELFF
TRBV2	TRBJ2-3	CASSAQVSTDTQYF
TRBV11-2	TRBJ1-2	CASSLEGTGARAYGYTF
TRBV15	TRBJ2-7	CATSRDRRGRFVYEQYF
TRBV14	TRBJ2-5	CASSQGGELAGGVETQYF
TRBV11-2	TRBJ1-1	CASSTQQDTEAFF
TRBV28	TRBJ1-1	CASSSYSGGTEAFF
TRBV7-2	TRBJ1-4	CASSLRGGREKLFF
TRBV19	TRBJ2-5	CASSRGTGMQTQYF
TRBV5-1	TRBJ1-1	CASSQVQGGGTEAFF
TRBV4-1	TRBJ2-2	CASSVTGSAPGELFF
TRBV24-1	TRBJ2-2	CATSGATGTSGVNTGELFF
TRBV19	TRBJ2-1	CASSSQASVNYYNEQFF
TRBV6-2/TRBV6-3	TRBJ2-1	CASSYGTSGNNEQFF
TRBV4-3	TRBJ2-1	CASSQDTADYYNEQFF
TRBV11-3	TRBJ1-3	CASSLDLFPRPPDRSSGNTIYF
TRBV10-3	TRBJ1-4	CAISESTGKDHEKLFF
TRBV4-1	TRBJ2-7	CASSQENIGGAFDEQYF
TRBV28	TRBJ1-5	CASKVWNGGQPQHF
TRBV24-1	TRBJ2-2	CATNSGQGGTGELFF
TRBV13	TRBJ2-6	CASSQGQASGANVLTF
TRBV28	TRBJ1-5	CASSFLSRGENQPQHF
TRBV7-2	TRBJ2-7	CASSRTGGYYEQYF
TRBV6-6	TRBJ2-7	CASSRFSGREYEQYF
TRBV6-2/TRBV6-3	TRBJ2-7	CASSYGDPQQYF
TRBV7-3	TRBJ2-5	CASSSLGPGETQYF
TRBV19	TRBJ1-4	CATKDRSSANEKLFF
TRBV4-1	TRBJ2-1	CASSRGSGEQFF
TRBV11-3	TRBJ2-1	CASSLAGGPYNEQFF
TRBV7-3	TRBJ2-5	CASSENPRLAGSNETQYF
TRBV30	TRBJ2-7	CAWTRSGITYEQYF
TRBV6-2/TRBV6-3	TRBJ2-7	CASSSTGTGYEQYF
TRBV10-3	TRBJ1-2	CAIRQGYGYTF
TRBV29-1	TRBJ1-1	CSVEAGEGTEAFF
TRBV5-1	TRBJ1-4	CASSLAAGVNEKLFF
TRBV28	TRBJ2-2	CASISFSPPGELFF